Each of the 23 T cell receptor beta chains below was sequenced from the same sample in a study of cytomegalovirus exposure and HLA in healthy donors. Both 60 Vbeta primers and 13 Jbeta primers went into the PCR. Profiled with immunoSEQ multiplex PCR; TCRdb holds only in-frame clones, not every one. The sample includes around 140,000 clones, roughly 86% of them seen just once. The sequencing sample was made of PBMCs. The receptors come from a middle-aged woman in good health and CMV-seronegative.

The CDR3 nucleotides are TGTGCCAGCTCACCGGACAGGGCGGGGGTCGAGCAGTACTTC. Translating gives CASSPDRAGVEQYF. This chain joins TRBV18 and TRBJ2-7; possible D gene TRBD1, 8 bases. The V end was cut by 3 bases, the J end by 6 bases, with 15 bases between. The length of the CDR3 is 14 residues. CDR1 is KGHSH and CDR2 is LQKENI in the germline V gene. Full variable domain (remainder filled in from reference TRBV18 and TRBJ2-7): NAGVMQNPRHLVRRRGQEARLRCSPMKGHSHVYWYRQLPEEGLKFMVYLQKENIIDESGMPKERFSAEFPKEGPSILRIQQVVRGDSAAYFCASSPDRAGVEQYFGPGTRLTVT.

This chain uses TRBV11-2 with TRBJ2-5; D is undetermined. Trimming shortened V by 6 bases and J by 3 bases, and 8 bases separated the two germline ends. The germline V gene encodes CDR1 SGHAT and CDR2 FQNNGV. The CDR3 is 12 amino acids. CDR3 sequence: CASSNNKETQYF. The CDR3 DNA reads TGTGCCAGCAGTAACAATAAAGAGACCCAGTACTTC.

V gene TRBV7-9 combines with J gene TRBJ2-1, with 7 positions matching TRBD1. With 5 bases clipped from V and 9 bases from J, the junction kept 10 bases outside the gene matches. Per germline, CDR1 SEHNR and CDR2 FQNEAQ (reference sequence). The CDR3 covers 14 residues. The CDR3 nucleotides are TGTGCCAGCAGCCGAGGACAGGTTGAGGGTGAGCAGTTCTTC. Its protein is CASSRGQVEGEQFF.

The chain couples TRBV28 to TRBJ2-5; 7 bases match TRBD1. Trimming at V came to 5 bases and at J to 3 bases, leaving 3 bases not matched to a gene. The length of the CDR3 is 13 residues. CDR1 and CDR2 from the germline V gene are MDHEN and SYDVKM. CDR3 protein: CASSNRGKETQYF. CDR3 DNA sequence: TGTGCCAGCAGTAACAGGGGTAAAGAGACCCAGTACTTC.

The gene calls are TRBV7-8 and TRBJ1-3; D call uncertain. Deletions cut 5 bases from V and 6 bases from J, with 11 bases between. The CDR3 runs to 13 residues. CDR1 is SGHVS, CDR2 FQNEAQ, per germline. The CDR3 DNA is TGTGCCAGCAGCCCAGGCCCGGCAAACACCATATATTTT. Translating gives CASSPGPANTIYF.

This chain connects TRBV30 to TRBJ1-2; D may be TRBD1 (5 bases). This CDR3 region has 13 residues. V was clipped by 1 base and J by 5 bases, with 11 bases between them. CDR1 and CDR2 (germline): GTSNPN, SVGIG (reference sequence). CDR3 protein: CAWSGSGRYGYTF. The CDR3 nucleotides read TGTGCCTGGAGTGGCTCAGGGCGGTATGGCTACACCTTC.

There are a few counts of this clone. This chain links TRBV29-1 with TRBJ2-3; maybe TRBD2 (5 bases). Trimming took off 5 bases at V and 2 bases at J, with 14 bases between the two ends. The CDR3 covers 14 residues. Germline assignment: CDR1 SQVTM and CDR2 ANQGSEA. This chain's CDR3 is CSVLSGSDTDTQYF. The CDR3, as DNA: TGCAGCGTTTTAAGCGGAAGCGACACAGATACGCAGTATTTT.

The chain has TRBV2 and TRBJ2-2, with D unresolved. Looked up from germline, CDR1 is SNHLY and CDR2 is FYNNEI. CDR3 length: 12 residues. Trimming stripped 7 bases from V and 6 bases from J, with 9 bases between. CDR3: CASTSGPGELFF. The CDR3 DNA reads TGTGCCAGCACCTCTGGGCCCGGGGAGCTGTTTTTT. The full variable domain, in which reference TRBV2 and TRBJ2-2 provide the parts outside the CDR3, is EPEVTQTPSHQVTQMGQEVILRCVPISNHLYFYWYRQILGQKVEFLVSFYNNEISEKSEIFDDQFSVERPDGSNFTLKIRSTKLEDSAMYFCASTSGPGELFFGEGSRLTVL.

The V and J genes are TRBV29-1 and TRBJ1-5; no firm D call. The V gene's germline CDR1 is SQVTM and CDR2 ANQGSEA. Trimming shortened V by 7 bases and J by 3 bases, and 10 bases separated the two germline ends. This CDR3 is 12 amino acids long. The CDR3 reads CSAQDFNQPQHF. CDR3 coding DNA: TGCAGCGCTCAGGACTTCAATCAGCCCCAGCATTTT.

V gene TRBV5-1 combines with J gene TRBJ2-7; 11 nucleotides match TRBD2. Trimming cost V 4 bases and J 3 bases; bases outside gene matches: 3. The CDR3 is made up of 14 amino acids. The germline CDR1 and CDR2 sequences are SGHRS and YFSETQ. CDR3 in amino acids: CASSPGTSGYEQYF. Written as DNA, the CDR3 is TGCGCCAGCAGCCCGGGGACTAGCGGCTACGAGCAGTACTTC.

V gene TRBV4-3 combines with J gene TRBJ2-7; a weak D match, TRBD1 (6 bases). CDR3 length: 14 residues. Trimming left V 1 base short and J 6 bases short, with 13 bases between. CDR1 is LGHNA, CDR2 YSLEER, per germline. The CDR3 is CASSQVSQGSEQYF. The CDR3 coding sequence is TGCGCCAGCAGCCAAGTATCCCAGGGGAGCGAGCAGTACTTC.

The chain carries TRBV9 and TRBJ2-1; unclear D gene. V lost 0 bases and J lost 0, with 7 bases in between. Per germline, CDR1 SGDLS and CDR2 YYNGEE. CDR3 length: 15 residues. The CDR3 reads CASSVGQSSYNEQFF. As DNA, the CDR3 is TGTGCCAGCAGCGTAGGACAAAGCTCCTACAATGAGCAGTTCTTC.

The chain has TRBV7-6 and TRBJ2-1; D remains unclear. The CDR3 totals 16 residues. Between the trimmed V and J ends, which lost 0 bases and 0 bases, there was a span of 9 bases. Germline-derived CDR1 and CDR2 are SGHVS and FNYEAQ. The CDR3 is CASSLADRSSYNEQFF. The CDR3 DNA follows: TGTGCCAGCAGCTTAGCGGATCGGAGCTCCTACAATGAGCAGTTCTTC.

The rearrangement links TRBV27 to TRBJ2-1; a weak D match, TRBD1 (6 bases). Germline CDR1 reads MNHEY; CDR2 reads SMNVEV (reference sequence). The length of the CDR3 is 11 residues. The V and J ends lost 6 bases and 13 bases respectively, with 13 bases between them. The DNA of the CDR3 is TGTGCCAGCAGCAGAGGGGGTGAACAGTTCTTC. Its protein is CASSRGGEQFF.

This rearrangement joins TRBV5-1 to TRBJ2-3, with 11 positions matching TRBD2. This CDR3 spans 15 amino acids. With 1 base clipped from V and 5 bases from J, the junction kept 3 bases outside the gene matches. Looked up from germline, CDR1 is SGHRS and CDR2 is YFSETQ. DNA of the CDR3: TGCGCCAGCAGCTTGATAGCGGGAGGGCAAGATACGCAGTATTTT. It codes for CASSLIAGGQDTQYF.

The rearrangement joins TRBV28 to TRBJ2-7; 13 bases match TRBD2. Per the germline V gene, CDR1 is MDHEN and CDR2 is SYDVKM. CDR3 length equals 15 residues. The V segment lost 6 bases and the J segment 5 bases; nucleotides outside the gene matches: 7. CDR3 DNA sequence: TGTGCCAGCAGCTTACCGGGACTAGCGGGAAACGAGCAGTACTTC. Translated: CASSLPGLAGNEQYF.

This clone was seen once. The rearrangement links TRBV6-5 to TRBJ2-5, with D perhaps matching TRBD2 (6 bases). With 0 bases removed from V and 5 bases from J, the gap between germline ends came to 13 bases. CDR1 MNHEY and CDR2 SVGAGI come from the germline V gene. The CDR3 contains 15 residues. This CDR3 is CASSYSTGDRETQYF. The CDR3 DNA is TGTGCCAGCAGTTACTCGACGGGGGATCGGGAGACCCAGTACTTC.

The genes are TRBV4-2 and TRBJ1-4; 8 bases match TRBD1. Germline CDR1 and CDR2: LGHNA and YNFKEQ. V lost 1 base to trimming and J lost 0 bases; unmatched junction nucleotides: 7. CDR3 length equals 18 residues. The DNA for the CDR3 is TGTGCCAGCAGCCAAGCGACAGGGGAAGGGACAACTAATGAAAAACTGTTTTTT. This translates into CASSQATGEGTTNEKLFF.

The genes are TRBV28 and TRBJ2-7, with 14 bases identical to TRBD2. Germline assignment: CDR1 MDHEN and CDR2 SYDVKM. The V segment lost 4 bases and the J segment 4 bases; nucleotides outside the gene matches: 3. The length of the CDR3 is 15 residues. The CDR3 DNA follows: TGTGCCAGCAGTTCCGGGACTAGCGGGAGATACGAGCAGTACTTC. Protein sequence: CASSSGTSGRYEQYF. Variable domain in full (rest from reference TRBV28 and TRBJ2-7): DVKVTQSSRYLVKRTGEKVFLECVQDMDHENMFWYRQDPGLGLRLIYFSYDVKMKEKGDIPEGYSVSREKKERFSLILESASTNQTSMYLCASSSGTSGRYEQYFGPGTRLTVT.

CDR3 nucleotide sequence: TGTGCCAGCAGCGAACGGACAGGGGCGGACACCGGGGAGCTGTTTTTT. Translated: CASSERTGADTGELFF. The chain recombines TRBV5-4 with TRBJ2-2; TRBD1 agrees at 9 bases. Germline CDR1 is SGHNT and CDR2 is YYREEE (reference sequence). The CDR3 has 16 residues. V lost 4 bases to trimming and J lost 3 bases; unmatched junction nucleotides: 7.

Of note for this clone: The junction differs from germline at one of its ends, possibly a read error. The chain is built from TRBV7-9 and TRBJ2-7; D possibly corresponds to TRBD1 (5 bases). The CDR3 is 16 amino acids. In germline, CDR1 is SEHNR, CDR2 FQNEAQ (reference sequence). CDR3 sequence reads: CSSSPTLDKSSYEQYF. The CDR3 coding sequence is TGTTCCAGCAGCCCCACCTTGGACAAGTCCTCCTACGAGCAGTACTTC. Full variable domain (rest looked up from reference TRBV7-9 and TRBJ2-7): DTGVSQNPRHKITKRGQNVTFRCDPISEHNRLYWYRQTLGQGPEFLTYFQNEAQLEKSRLLSDRFSAERPKGSFSTLEIQRTEQGDSAMYLCSSSPTLDKSSYEQYFGPGTRLTVT.

V is TRBV6-1 and J is TRBJ1-5; D is unresolved. V was clipped by 4 bases and J by 4 bases, with 11 bases between them. CDR3 length: 14 residues. CDR1 and CDR2 (germline): MNHNS, SASEGT. This CDR3 reads CASSVTGENQPQHF. CDR3 sequence (DNA): TGTGCCAGCAGTGTGACGGGAGAGAATCAGCCCCAGCATTTT.

The chain uses TRBV4-1 and TRBJ2-7; D might be TRBD1 (6 bases). V lost 0 bases to trimming and J lost 3 bases, with 12 bases between them. The CDR3 loop spans 15 amino acids. Germline loops: CDR1 MGHRA, CDR2 YSYEKL. The CDR3 region is CASSQEPQGVYEQYF. Written as DNA, the CDR3 is TGCGCCAGCAGCCAAGAACCACAGGGAGTCTACGAGCAGTACTTC.